This is a list of T cell receptor beta chains from one sample in a study of blood T cell repertoires in COVID-19. Assay: immunoSEQ multiplex PCR; the TCRdb copy retains only in-frame clones and omits some. The sample consists of some 58,000 clones, around 90% of them appearing once. What was sequenced was peripheral blood. Source of these receptors: a human donor in a cohort sampled during active COVID-19. Each CDR3 is given with its conserved first and last residue. D genes are given only for firm matches. For some rows the clone size is stated as once, few or many, or as a class when expanded; others skip it.

>.|TRBJ1-1|TRBV6-5|TRBD1
TGTGCCAGCAATCGGGACAGGGGAACAGGAGCTGAAGCTTTCTTT
CASNRDRGTGAEAFF
>.|TRBJ1-1|TRBV5-1|.
TGCGCCAGCAGCCCGGAGGTGGGTCAGGCTGAAGCTTTCTTT
CASSPEVGQAEAFF
>.|TRBJ2-7|TRBV21-1|.
TGTGCATGGAGGCTCGAGCAGTACTTC
CAWRLEQYF
>.|TRBJ2-1|TRBV25-1|.
TGTGCCAGCGCCCGGGTTAGCTCCTACAATGAGCAGTTCTTC
CASARVSSYNEQFF
>.|TRBJ1-2|TRBV6-2/TRBV6-3|TRBD1
TGTGCCAGCAGACCTACCACAGGGGGCTCGGTCTATGGCTACACCTTC
CASRPTTGGSVYGYTF
>.|TRBJ1-5|TRBV18|.
TGTGCCAGCTCACCCGGGGACAATCAGCCCCAGCATTTT
CASSPGDNQPQHF
>once|TRBJ2-3|TRBV6-6|TRBD2
TGTGCCAGGGGGTGGGAGGGCCTCACAGATACGCAGTATTTT
CARGWEGLTDTQYF
>once|TRBJ1-6|TRBV5-4|.
TGTGCCAGCAGCTTGGGGGGGGGTGGTAATTCACCCCTCCACTTT
CASSLGGGGNSPLHF
>.|TRBJ2-7|TRBV10-3|.
TGTGCCATCAAAGGGGACTCCTACGAGCAGTACTTC
CAIKGDSYEQYF
>.|TRBJ1-2|TRBV27|TRBD1
TGTGCCAGCAGTCTAAACAGGGGTTCGGATGGCTACACCTTC
CASSLNRGSDGYTF
>.|TRBJ2-5|TRBV3-1/TRBV3-2|.
TGTGCCAGCAGCCACCAAGATGTTTCAGGGGCCGAGACCCAGTACTTC
CASSHQDVSGAETQYF
>.|TRBJ1-1|TRBV7-2|.
TGTGCCAGCAGCTTCCCGCAGGGAGGCACTGAAGCTTTCTTT
CASSFPQGGTEAFF
>.|TRBJ1-2|TRBV6-2/TRBV6-3|TRBD1
TGTGCCAGCAGCACCGGACAGGCCTATGGCTACACCTTC
CASSTGQAYGYTF
>.|TRBJ2-1|TRBV9|.
TGTGCCAGCAGCGTAGGGAGGGAACGATTCAATGAGCAGTTCTTC
CASSVGRERFNEQFF
>.|TRBJ1-1|TRBV12-5|TRBD1
TGTGCTAGTGGTGAGACAGGGAAGGCTGAAGCTTTCTTT
CASGETGKAEAFF
>.|TRBJ1-5|TRBV3-1/TRBV3-2|TRBD1
TGTGCCAGCAGCCCCTATACAGGGGGAGGGCAGCCCCAGCATTTT
CASSPYTGGGQPQHF
>.|TRBJ2-1|TRBV6-1|TRBD2
TGTGCCAGCAGTGAGTCCGGGACTAGCGTACGGAATGAGCAGTTCTTC
CASSESGTSVRNEQFF
>.|TRBJ1-4|TRBV7-2|.
TGTGCCAGCAGGATTCAGGGGAGTGAAAAACTGTTTTTT
CASRIQGSEKLFF
>once|TRBJ1-4|TRBV7-2|TRBD1
TGTGCCAGCAGCTTACAGGGGGCAAATAATGAAAAACTGTTTTTT
CASSLQGANNEKLFF
>.|TRBJ1-1|TRBV2|.
TGTGCCAGCGTCGGTCGTACGTCCGCCACTGAAGCTTTCTTT
CASVGRTSATEAFF
>.|TRBJ1-5|TRBV19|TRBD1
TGTGCCAGTAGTCCGGACAGGGGGCATATGAGCAATCAGCCCCAGCATTTT
CASSPDRGHMSNQPQHF
>.|TRBJ1-1|TRBV7-2|.
TGTGCCAGCAGCTCCACCAGGGGTACTGAAGCTTTCTTT
CASSSTRGTEAFF
>.|TRBJ1-1|TRBV29-1|.
TGCAGCGCCCGAAGCATGGGGGCCGGTGAAGCTTTCTTT
CSARSMGAGEAFF
>once|TRBJ2-3|TRBV5-4|TRBD2
TGTGCCAGCAGCTTCCGGACTAGCGCCGGCACAGATACGCAGTATTTT
CASSFRTSAGTDTQYF
>.|TRBJ2-7|TRBV19|TRBD2
TGTGCCAGTAGTATACGGGGGGTCAGCTCCTACGAGCAGTACTTC
CASSIRGVSSYEQYF
>.|TRBJ2-2|TRBV7-2|.
TGTGCCACAGAAGTAACGAGCGTTAACACCGGGGAGCTGTTTTTT
CATEVTSVNTGELFF
>.|TRBJ2-3|TRBV5-1|TRBD2
TGCGCCAGCAGCCCCCCCCTCGCTAGCGGGGGCACAGATACGCAGTATTTT
CASSPPLASGGTDTQYF
>.|TRBJ2-3|TRBV3-1/TRBV3-2|TRBD2
TGTGCCAGCAGCCCCGGCACTAGCGCTTCTAGCACAGATACGCAGTATTTT
CASSPGTSASSTDTQYF
>.|TRBJ2-7|TRBV11-2|TRBD2
TGTGCCAGCAGCACCTTTTCACTAGCGGGATACGAGCAGTACTTC
CASSTFSLAGYEQYF
>.|TRBJ2-7|TRBV6-5|.
TGTGCCAGCAGTTACACCAGGGCCCTTAACGAGCAGTACTTC
CASSYTRALNEQYF
>.|TRBJ2-3|TRBV5-6|.
TGTGCCAGCAGCTTGCTCCAGGGTGTCGCAGATACGCAGTATTTT
CASSLLQGVADTQYF